A selection of T cell receptor beta chains follows, all from one sample in a study of shared clonotypes between healthy human individuals. Only in-frame clones appear in the TCRdb table, and some are missing; sequencing was by immunoSEQ multiplex PCR. The table shows about 490,000 clones, with 70% to 80% occurring only once. Sequencing used PBMCs. Receptors originate from a woman aged 40 to 50 in good health. Some clones in this sample may be carry-over from other donors' samples. Both conserved end residues are part of each CDR3. D genes are given only for firm matches. A row's size may be missing; if present it is once, few, many or a size class.

V,size,J,D,DNA,CDR3
TRBV10-3,.,TRBJ2-2,.,TGTGCCATCAGTGATAGGAACACCGGGGAGCTGTTTTTT,CAISDRNTGELFF
TRBV6-1,.,TRBJ2-4,.,TGTGCCAGCAGTGGCGGTGCAGGGGCGGGAAACATTCAGTACTTC,CASSGGAGAGNIQYF
TRBV6-5,.,TRBJ2-2,.,TGTGCCAGCAGCCACCGCGTTGGGGAGCTGTTTTTT,CASSHRVGELFF
TRBV9,.,TRBJ2-3,TRBD2,TGTGCCAGCAAATTAACGGGAGGGAGCACAGATACGCAGTATTTT,CASKLTGGSTDTQYF
TRBV10-3,.,TRBJ2-2,.,TGTGCCATCGCGTTTGGGCAGGCCAACACCGGGGAGCTGTTTTTT,CAIAFGQANTGELFF
TRBV5-1,.,TRBJ2-1,TRBD2,TGCGCCAGCAGCGGGGGACTAGCGGGATACAATGAGCAGTTCTTC,CASSGGLAGYNEQFF
TRBV7-2,.,TRBJ2-3,.,TGTGCCAGCAGCCCGGGATTGACGGAGGCAGATACGCAGTATTTT,CASSPGLTEADTQYF
TRBV29-1,.,TRBJ2-7,.,TGCAGCGTTGGCCACACGTACGAGCAGTACTTC,CSVGHTYEQYF
TRBV2,.,TRBJ2-1,TRBD2,TGTGCCAGCAGCGGACTAGCGGGAAACTACAATGAGCAGTTCTTC,CASSGLAGNYNEQFF
TRBV28,.,TRBJ2-1,TRBD1,TGTGCCAGCAGCGGAACAGGGGTCCATCACTACAATGAGCAGTTCTTC,CASSGTGVHHYNEQFF
TRBV30,.,TRBJ2-5,.,TGTGCCTGGGGCCCCAACCAAGAGACCCAGTACTTC,CAWGPNQETQYF
TRBV28,.,TRBJ1-2,.,TGTGCCAGTTATTCTGGTCCTCACTATGGCTACACCTTC,CASYSGPHYGYTF
TRBV6-4,.,TRBJ1-1,.,TGTGCCAGCAGTGGGGACGGGGGCACTGAAGCTTTCTTT,CASSGDGGTEAFF
TRBV9,.,TRBJ2-1,.,TGTGCCAGCAGCCCCCGGGAGCAGATTTCCAAGGAGCAGTTCTTC,CASSPREQISKEQFF
TRBV4-1,.,TRBJ1-4,.,TGCGCCAGCAGCCAAGAGACCCGGACCCGAGGAGGGGAACTGTTTTTT,CASSQETRTRGGELFF
TRBV7-9,.,TRBJ2-5,TRBD2,TGTGCCAGCAGCCAGGGACTAGTCGAGACCCAGTACTTC,CASSQGLVETQYF
TRBV27,.,TRBJ1-1,.,TGTGCCAGCAGTTTATTACGGGGGCCTGGTGACACTGAAGCTTTCTTT,CASSLLRGPGDTEAFF
TRBV28,.,TRBJ2-7,.,TGTGCCAGCAGTTTTTACAGACCCAGCTCCTACGAGCAGTACTTC,CASSFYRPSSYEQYF
TRBV10-2,.,TRBJ2-2,.,TGCGCCAGCAGCCGAAGGGGGGGCACCGGGGAGCTGTTTTTT,CASSRRGGTGELFF
TRBV5-5,.,TRBJ1-1,.,TGTGCCAGCAGCTTGGAGCTGGGGGCTTTCTTT,CASSLELGAFF
TRBV18,many,TRBJ2-1,TRBD2,TGTGCCAGCTCGGAAGCTCCGGGGGGCTACAATGAGCAGTTCTTC,CASSEAPGGYNEQFF
TRBV18,.,TRBJ2-5,.,TGTGCCAGCTCACCACTAGCGGAGGCGGGTCAAGAGACCCAGTACTTC,CASSPLAEAGQETQYF
TRBV2,.,TRBJ2-3,TRBD2,TGTGCCAGCAGAACTAGCGGGAGGATCACAGATACGCAGTATTTT,CASRTSGRITDTQYF
TRBV18,.,TRBJ2-7,TRBD2,TGTGCCAGCTCACCACCAGCGGGAGTAGGCTACGAGCAGTACTTC,CASSPPAGVGYEQYF
TRBV11-2,.,TRBJ2-3,.,TGTGCCAGCAGCTTAGATGGCTGGCGGGTGTCAGATACGCAGTATTTT,CASSLDGWRVSDTQYF
TRBV28,many,TRBJ2-5,.,TGTGCCAGCAGTTCTTCCCTTTCCGGGACATTCTTACAAGAGACCCAGTACTTC,CASSSSLSGTFLQETQYF
TRBV15,many,TRBJ2-1,.,TGTGCCACCAGCAGAGATCCCCTAACTAGGGACTCCTACAATGAGCAGTTCTTC,CATSRDPLTRDSYNEQFF
TRBV5-6,.,TRBJ2-3,.,TGTGCCAGCAGCTTGGACCAATCGGGGGTTACGCAGTATTTT,CASSLDQSGVTQYF
TRBV19,.,TRBJ2-3,TRBD2,TGTGCCAGTAGTATAACGGGAGGGCCCGTAGATACGCAGTATTTT,CASSITGGPVDTQYF
TRBV15,.,TRBJ2-1,TRBD2,TGTGCCACCAGCAGTCTATCTAGCGGGAGCTATGAGCAGTTCTTC,CATSSLSSGSYEQFF
TRBV10-3,once,TRBJ1-3,.,TGTGCCATAGGGCCCCCTGGAAACACCATATATTTT,CAIGPPGNTIYF
TRBV18,few,TRBJ2-2,.,TGTGCCAGCTCACCAGCACAGGTGAACACCGGGGAGCTGTTTTTT,CASSPAQVNTGELFF
TRBV28,.,TRBJ1-5,.,TGTGCCAGCACCTCAACTGAGCAGCCCCAGCATTTT,CASTSTEQPQHF
TRBV5-4,.,TRBJ1-1,TRBD1,TGTGCCAGCAGCTTGCGGGACAGGGATAGCACTGAAGCTTTCTTT,CASSLRDRDSTEAFF
TRBV7-2,once,TRBJ2-3,TRBD2,TGTGCCAGCAGCCGCGTCTCCGCGGGAGGTGGCGATACGCAGTATTTT,CASSRVSAGGGDTQYF
TRBV5-4,.,TRBJ1-1,.,TGTGCCAGCAGCTTGGATCTTAGGGCAATGAACACTGAAGCTTTCTTT,CASSLDLRAMNTEAFF
TRBV6-5,.,TRBJ2-7,TRBD2,TGTGCCAGCAGCCGGACTAGCAACTACGAGCAGTACTTC,CASSRTSNYEQYF
TRBV2,few,TRBJ1-5,.,TGTGCCAGCAGTGAGGTAGGGAGTGAGGAGCCCCAGCATTTT,CASSEVGSEEPQHF
TRBV6-1,few,TRBJ2-7,TRBD1,TGTGCCAGCCACAGGGAGACAGGGAGCTACGAGCAGTACTTC,CASHRETGSYEQYF
TRBV7-9,.,TRBJ2-1,.,TGTGCCAGCAGCTCAACAGGGTTCTCCTACAATGAGCAGTTCTTC,CASSSTGFSYNEQFF
TRBV27,.,TRBJ2-5,.,TGTGCCAGCAGTTTAGGAACAGGGCAAGAGACCCAGTACTTC,CASSLGTGQETQYF
TRBV20-1,.,TRBJ2-3,.,TGCAGTGCTAGTGTAGAGACGCAGTATTTT,CSASVETQYF
TRBV6-1,.,TRBJ1-5,TRBD1,TGTGCCAGCAACAGGGGGCTAGAGACGTATCAGCCCCAGCATTTT,CASNRGLETYQPQHF
TRBV18,.,TRBJ2-2,.,TGTGCCAGCTCACCATCACTGGCCGGGGAGCTGTTTTTT,CASSPSLAGELFF
TRBV6-1,.,TRBJ2-2,TRBD1,TGTGCCAGCAGCATAACGGGACAGGGGTCCGGGGAGCTGTTTTTT,CASSITGQGSGELFF
TRBV5-1,many,TRBJ2-2,.,TGCGCCAGCAGCTTGGATGTGGTCGGGGAGCTGTTTTTT,CASSLDVVGELFF
TRBV7-6,.,TRBJ2-1,TRBD2,TGTGCCAGCAGCCGATCCGGGACTAGCGGCTACAATGAGCAGTTCTTC,CASSRSGTSGYNEQFF
TRBV11-2,.,TRBJ2-2,.,TGTGCCAGCATCCTGGTTTATGGGGAGCTGTTTTTT,CASILVYGELFF
TRBV28,.,TRBJ1-1,TRBD1,TGTGCCAGCAGTCGTAGACAGGGCGTGAAAACCAACACTGAAGCTTTCTTT,CASSRRQGVKTNTEAFF
TRBV7-2,.,TRBJ1-5,.,TGTGCCAGCAGCTTAGGCGGCGGGGCCAATCAGCCCCAGCATTTT,CASSLGGGANQPQHF
TRBV18,.,TRBJ2-1,TRBD2,TGTGCCAGCTCACAGAGGACTAGCGGGAGTGGCTACAATGAGCAGTTCTTC,CASSQRTSGSGYNEQFF
TRBV28,.,TRBJ2-2,.,TGTGCCAGCATCGTTGGTGGCACCGGGGAGCTGTTTTTT,CASIVGGTGELFF